A selection of T cell receptor beta chains follows, all from one sample in a study of brain T cells in children with intractable seizures. The assay was immunoSEQ multiplex PCR, and TCRdb's table has in-frame clones only and misses some. The sample contains just under 65,000 clones, roughly 95% of which appear only once. The material was peripheral blood, obtained at surgery. These receptor sequences come from a boy under two years old with focal cortical dysplasia and intractable seizures. Both conserved end residues are part of each CDR3. A D gene is named only where the DNA matches it firmly. Not all rows give a size; the values are once, few, many and, for expanded clones, a class.

>TRBD1|TRBJ1-2|TRBV5-4|-
CASSRPDRVHGYTF
TGTGCCAGCAGCCGCCCGGACAGGGTACATGGCTACACCTTC
>TRBD2|TRBJ2-3|TRBV6-2/TRBV6-3|-
CASSYLRLAGHGDTQYF
TGTGCCAGCAGTTACTTGAGACTAGCGGGCCATGGGGATACGCAGTATTTT
>-|TRBJ2-1|TRBV11-3|-
CASSLARANEQFF
TGTGCCAGCAGCTTAGCGAGGGCCAATGAGCAGTTCTTC
>-|TRBJ1-5|TRBV6-2/TRBV6-3|-
CASSYWAGDQPQHF
TGTGCCAGCAGTTATTGGGCAGGCGATCAGCCCCAGCATTTT
>TRBD2|TRBJ2-5|TRBV10-2|-
CASSEQRGGAAETQYF
TGCGCCAGCAGTGAACAGCGGGGGGGAGCGGCGGAGACCCAGTACTTC
>-|TRBJ2-3|TRBV6-1|-
CASSRTDTQYF
TGTGCCAGCAGCCGCACAGATACGCAGTATTTT
>-|TRBJ2-3|TRBV9|-
CASSVGGSDTQYF
TGTGCCAGCAGCGTTGGTGGCTCAGATACGCAGTATTTT
>-|TRBJ2-5|TRBV7-9|-
CASSLRILGDGQETQYF
TGTGCCAGCAGCTTACGGATTCTTGGGGACGGCCAAGAGACCCAGTACTTC
>-|TRBJ2-7|TRBV24-1|-
CATGTGLLTSEQYF
TGTGCCACCGGAACAGGACTACTTACGAGCGAGCAGTACTTC
>-|TRBJ2-7|TRBV7-2|-
CASSPHTTLRAEIQYF
TGTGCCAGCAGTCCCCACACAACCCTACGAGCAGAGATTCAGTACTTC
>TRBD1|TRBJ1-2|TRBV10-3|-
CAISGQGENYGYTF
TGTGCCATCAGTGGACAGGGCGAAAACTATGGCTACACCTTC
>TRBD2|TRBJ2-1|TRBV6-5|-
CASSYVSLATYNEQFF
TGTGCCAGCAGTTACGTTTCACTAGCGACCTACAATGAGCAGTTCTTC
>-|TRBJ2-7|TRBV3-1/TRBV3-2|-
CASSPRGDYEQYF
TGTGCCAGCAGTCCCCGGGGAGACTACGAGCAGTACTTC
>TRBD1|TRBJ1-2|TRBV20-1|-
CRARNRGDYTF
TGCAGGGCCAGGAACAGGGGTGACTACACCTTC
>-|TRBJ2-3|TRBV11-1|once
CASSQQGGTDTQYF
TGTGCCAGCAGCCAACAGGGCGGCACAGATACGCAGTATTTT
>TRBD1|TRBJ1-1|TRBV7-9|-
CASSLLTGQNTEAFF
TGTGCCAGCAGCTTACTGACAGGGCAGAACACTGAAGCTTTCTTT
>-|TRBJ2-1|TRBV7-9|-
CASSLGGASSYNEQFF
TGTGCCAGCAGCTTAGGGGGGGCGAGCTCCTACAATGAGCAGTTCTTC
>TRBD2|TRBJ2-5|TRBV7-9|-
CASVDAGGEETQYF
TGTGCCAGCGTAGACGCGGGGGGGGAAGAGACCCAGTACTTC
>-|TRBJ2-5|TRBV18|-
CASSPRRWGHQETQYF
TGTGCCAGCTCACCACGTAGGTGGGGTCACCAAGAGACCCAGTACTTC
>-|TRBJ1-5|TRBV18|-
CASCRNPGVNQPQHF
TGTGCCAGCTGCCGAAACCCCGGGGTAAATCAGCCCCAGCATTTT
>-|TRBJ1-4|TRBV6-5|-
CASSLAGTSNEKLFF
TGTGCCAGCAGCCTCGCCGGGACATCTAATGAAAAACTGTTTTTT
>TRBD2|TRBJ2-1|TRBV18|-
CASSRREGQGEQFF
TGTGCCAGCTCACGACGGGAGGGCCAGGGAGAGCAGTTCTTC
>-|TRBJ2-6|TRBV28|-
CASSSVAGLSGANVLTF
TGTGCCAGCAGTTCAGTCGCGGGACTCTCTGGGGCCAACGTCCTGACTTTC
>TRBD1|TRBJ2-2|TRBV11-2|-
CASSLVGQLTGELFF
TGTGCCAGCAGCCTTGTGGGACAGCTTACCGGGGAGCTGTTTTTT
>TRBD1|TRBJ2-3|TRBV28|-
CASRGQGSTDTQYF
TGTGCCAGCAGGGGACAGGGGAGCACAGATACGCAGTATTTT
>-|TRBJ2-3|TRBV4-3|-
CASSQDSGTDTQYF
TGCGCCAGCAGCCAAGACTCAGGCACAGATACGCAGTATTTT
>-|TRBJ1-1|TRBV5-5|-
CASSLRAPWLLDTEAFF
TGTGCCAGCAGCTTGCGGGCTCCGTGGCTTTTGGACACTGAAGCTTTCTTT
>TRBD2|TRBJ2-3|TRBV6-4|-
CASSTGTSGTDTQYF
TGTGCCAGCAGTACCGGGACTAGTGGGACAGATACGCAGTATTTT
>-|TRBJ2-1|TRBV27|-
CASSLMPHLNNEQFF
TGTGCCAGCAGTTTAATGCCCCATCTAAACAATGAGCAGTTCTTC
>-|TRBJ1-2|TRBV12-5|-
CASGLSPIYGYTF
TGTGCTAGTGGTTTGTCCCCCATCTATGGCTACACCTTC
>TRBD1|TRBJ1-1|TRBV12-5|once
CASRGDRGRNTEAFF
TGTGCTAGTCGGGGCGACAGGGGGCGGAACACTGAAGCTTTCTTT
>TRBD2|TRBJ2-1|TRBV5-1|-
CASRTGTSGLSSYNEQFF
TGCGCCAGCAGAACCGGGACTAGCGGACTCAGCTCCTACAATGAGCAGTTCTTC
>-|TRBJ2-1|TRBV20-1|-
CSASTWSSQALDEQFF
TGCAGTGCTAGTACTTGGTCTAGCCAAGCCTTGGATGAGCAGTTCTTC
>-|TRBJ1-2|TRBV7-9|-
CASSLDSYGYTF
TGTGCCAGCAGCTTAGACAGCTATGGCTACACCTTC
>TRBD2|TRBJ2-5|TRBV19|-
CASSIVGGGDQETQYF
TGTGCCAGTAGTATTGTTGGCGGGGGGGACCAAGAGACCCAGTACTTC